This T cell receptor beta chain was identified in a study of identical twins. The study, taken as a whole, reports: High-abundance cord blood beta clonotypes had fewer insertions; memory repertoires showed none.

All donors were healthy Caucasians. Germline CDR1 is SGHAT and CDR2 is FQDESV (reference sequence). V lost 3 bases and J lost 2; bases outside the gene matches: 7. The length of the CDR3 is 18 residues. Unique molecular identifiers were in the cDNA, with template-switch universal primer binding. TCRdb analysed the 5' RACE reads with MiXCR anew, one entry per CDR3 protein. The sample includes 570,000 or so distinct CDR3 sequences, over 8.5% seen only once; the top ten take more than 2.5%. Concerning this clonotype itself: Antigen specificity is unknown.

These records were also assigned to another study, of yellow fever vaccine responses in identical twins. In that study: As reported, the vaccine T cell response of twins seemed partly convergent and partly personalized.

The rearrangement links TRBV11-1 to TRBJ2-3; 14 bases are a match to TRBD2. Material: PBMCs. The sequence derives from a woman between 18 and 29 years old in good health. The CDR3 region is CASSLRRLAGGNTDTQYF. In DNA, the CDR3 is TGTGCCAGCAGCTTGAGACGACTAGCGGGAGGGAACACAGATACGCAGTATTTT.